These 15 T cell receptor beta chains came from one sample sequenced in a study of OX40 agonist ivuxolimab in advanced cancers. The table came from immunoSEQ multiplex PCR; TCRdb's copy has only in-frame clones and leaves some out. The data show some 57,000 clones, roughly 80% seen once. The source was CD4+ or CD8+ T cells sorted from blood, collected in a trial of the OX40 agonist ivuxolimab. All receptors come from an adult with an advanced solid tumor such as melanoma, head and neck, liver or kidney cancer.

The chain links TRBV7-3 to TRBJ2-5; a possible D gene is TRBD1 (5 bases). The CDR3 is made up of 14 amino acids. CDR1 is SGHTA, CDR2 FQGTGA, per germline. Trimming removed 2 bases at V and 7 bases at J, with 14 bases between. CDR3: CASSLGQGSGTQYF. In nucleotides, the CDR3 is TGTGCCAGCAGCTTAGGCCAGGGTTCGGGGACCCAGTACTTC.

This chain links TRBV19 with TRBJ2-5; D is perhaps TRBD2 (6 bases). V was clipped by 6 bases and J by 5 bases, with 19 bases between them. Germline V gene lookup returns CDR1 LNHDA and CDR2 SQIVND (reference sequence). The CDR3 has 15 amino acids. The CDR3 is CASSGIGGLVETQYF. CDR3 in DNA: TGTGCCAGTAGCGGCATCGGGGGATTGGTTGAGACCCAGTACTTC.

The chain employs TRBV6-1 and TRBJ1-5, with 9 bases matching TRBD1. Per germline, CDR1 MNHNS and CDR2 SASEGT. V lost 6 bases and J lost 5; bases outside the gene matches: 5. The CDR3 covers 14 residues. CDR3 region: CASSTGQGDQPQHF. Written as DNA, the CDR3 is TGTGCCAGCAGCACGGGACAGGGTGATCAGCCCCAGCATTTT.

V usage is TRBV7-6 and J usage is TRBJ2-1; D is unclear. Per the germline V gene, CDR1 is SGHVS and CDR2 is FNYEAQ. There are 14 residues in the CDR3. Between the trimmed V and J ends, which lost 2 bases and 2 bases, there was a span of 7 bases. CDR3 DNA: TGTGCCAGCAGCTTAAACAGTGCCTACAATGAGCAGTTCTTC. As protein: CASSLNSAYNEQFF.

V gene TRBV10-3 combines with J gene TRBJ2-3, with D unresolved. V shed 2 bases and J shed 0 bases, with 24 bases lying between them. Per germline, CDR1 ENHRY and CDR2 SYGVKD. The CDR3 runs to 20 residues. Here the CDR3 reads CAISEKVPGRMVTSTDTQYF. The DNA for the CDR3 is TGTGCCATCAGTGAGAAAGTCCCTGGACGCATGGTAACTAGCACAGATACGCAGTATTTT.

This clone came up once. The chain links TRBV6-5 to TRBJ1-4, with D uncertain. Germline V gene sequence: CDR1 MNHEY, CDR2 SVGAGI. This CDR3 is built from 13 residues. The V gene lost 5 bases and the J gene lost 5 bases, with 9 bases spanning the gap. The CDR3 reads CASSPQENEKLFF. In DNA, the CDR3 is TGTGCCAGCAGTCCCCAGGAAAATGAAAAACTGTTTTTT.

The chain carries TRBV2 and TRBJ2-7; TRBD2 aligns across 9 bases. Trimming at V came to 2 bases and at J to 7 bases, leaving 12 bases not matched to a gene. The CDR3 loop spans 16 amino acids. Germline CDR1 and CDR2: SNHLY and FYNNEI. CDR3 nucleotide sequence: TGTGCCAGCAGTGAACGGGGACTAGCACCTTCGAAGGAGCAGTACTTC. Translated, it gives CASSERGLAPSKEQYF.

The chain recombines TRBV4-3 with TRBJ2-3; D is perhaps TRBD1 or TRBD2 (6 bases each). Trimming stripped 1 base from V and 4 bases from J, with 18 bases between. This CDR3 comprises 17 residues. CDR1 and CDR2 from the germline V gene are LGHNA and YSLEER. In DNA form, the CDR3 reads TGCGCCAGCAGCCAAGGCGCTCCCGGGGGCTTTGCAGATACGCAGTATTTT. It specifies CASSQGAPGGFADTQYF.

In DNA form, the CDR3 reads TGTGCCAGCAAGACAGGGCAGAACACTGAAGCTTTCTTT. Its translation: CASKTGQNTEAFF. The rearrangement joins TRBV11-2 to TRBJ1-1; TRBD1 matches 7 bases. Germline CDR1 and CDR2: SGHAT and FQNNGV. The CDR3 totals 13 residues. Trimming removed 7 bases from V and 1 base from J; junction bases left unmatched: 3.

The rearrangement links TRBV5-4 to TRBJ2-5, with 13 bases that match TRBD2. The CDR3 extends over 16 amino acids. The V segment lost 0 bases and the J segment 2 bases; nucleotides outside the gene matches: 1. Germline CDR1 SGHNT, CDR2 YYREEE (reference sequence). Here the CDR3 DNA reads TGTGCCAGCAGCTTGGGACTAGCGGGGGGACAAGAGACCCAGTACTTC. Protein sequence: CASSLGLAGGQETQYF.

V usage is TRBV5-8 and J usage is TRBJ1-4, with TRBD1 as a possible D gene (5 bases). V was pared by 0 bases and J by 3 bases, with 15 bases between. Germline V lookup: CDR1 SGHTS, CDR2 YDEGEE. This CDR3 is 17 amino acids long. The chain's CDR3 is CASSLDGGTAANEKLFF. In DNA form, the CDR3 reads TGTGCCAGCAGCTTGGATGGAGGGACCGCCGCTAATGAAAAACTGTTTTTT.

The chain employs TRBV28 and TRBJ1-2; no firm D call. Germline V gives CDR1 MDHEN, CDR2 SYDVKM. V lost 6 bases to trimming and J lost 7 bases, with 9 bases between them. This CDR3 is built from 11 residues. The CDR3 spells CASRRESGYTF. The CDR3 region has the DNA TGTGCCAGCAGAAGAGAGAGTGGCTACACCTTC.

The chain recombines TRBV7-2 with TRBJ2-3, with TRBD2 matching 8 bases. There are 15 residues in the CDR3. Germline trimming cut 5 bases from V and 3 bases from J; bases unmatched to any gene: 7. The germline V gene encodes CDR1 SGHTA and CDR2 FQGNSA. The CDR3 sequence: CASSPGGPGTDTQYF. The CDR3 region has the DNA TGTGCCAGCAGCCCGGGGGGGCCGGGGACAGATACGCAGTATTTT.

CDR3 protein: CASSYTRTGGGYGYTF. The CDR3 DNA is TGTGCCAGCAGTTACACCCGGACAGGGGGCGGGTATGGCTACACCTTC. V usage is TRBV6-5 and J usage is TRBJ1-2; 11 bases match TRBD1. The V gene end was trimmed by 2 bases and the J gene end by 5 bases; junction bases not matched to a gene: 7. The germline CDR1 and CDR2 sequences are MNHEY and SVGAGI. The CDR3 extends over 16 amino acids.

The V call is TRBV11-2, the J call TRBJ1-5; D unclear. Germline V gene data show CDR1 as SGHAT and CDR2 as FQNNGV. This CDR3 has 13 amino acids. With 0 bases removed from V and 7 bases from J, the gap between germline ends came to 7 bases. This CDR3 reads CASSLDQAQPQHF. The CDR3, as DNA: TGTGCCAGCAGCTTAGATCAGGCCCAGCCCCAGCATTTT.